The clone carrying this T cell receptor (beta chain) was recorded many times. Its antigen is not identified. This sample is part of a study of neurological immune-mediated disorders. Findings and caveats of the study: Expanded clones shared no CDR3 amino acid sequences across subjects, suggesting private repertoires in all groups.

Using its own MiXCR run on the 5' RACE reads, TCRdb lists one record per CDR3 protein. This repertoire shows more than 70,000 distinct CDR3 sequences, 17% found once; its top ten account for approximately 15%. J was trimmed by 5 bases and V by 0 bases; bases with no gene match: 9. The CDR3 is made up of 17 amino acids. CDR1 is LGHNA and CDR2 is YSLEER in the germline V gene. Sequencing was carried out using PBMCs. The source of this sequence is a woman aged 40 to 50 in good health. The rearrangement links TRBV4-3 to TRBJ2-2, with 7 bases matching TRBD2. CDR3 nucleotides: TGCGCCAGCAGCCAAGATTCGCGACTAGCTGGGACCGGGGAGCTGTTTTTT. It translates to CASSQDSRLAGTGELFF.